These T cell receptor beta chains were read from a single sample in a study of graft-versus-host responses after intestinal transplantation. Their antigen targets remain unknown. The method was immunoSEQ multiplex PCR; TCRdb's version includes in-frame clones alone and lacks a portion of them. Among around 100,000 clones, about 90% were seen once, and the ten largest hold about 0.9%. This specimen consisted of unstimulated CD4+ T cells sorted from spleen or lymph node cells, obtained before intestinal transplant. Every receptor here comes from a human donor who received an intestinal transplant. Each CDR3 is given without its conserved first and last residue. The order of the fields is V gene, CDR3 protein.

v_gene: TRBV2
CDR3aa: ASSLTGGGMNTEAF

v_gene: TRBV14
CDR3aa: ASSRRLAGGPEY

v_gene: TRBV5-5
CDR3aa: ASSLTPGEAKNIQY

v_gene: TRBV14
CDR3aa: ASRQGWQETQY

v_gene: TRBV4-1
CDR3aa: ASSQRGHRNTGELF

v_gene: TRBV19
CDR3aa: ASSIRGGDNEQF

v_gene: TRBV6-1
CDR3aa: AGTSGRLSDTQY

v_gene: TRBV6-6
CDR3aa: ASRRLAGGPNNEQF

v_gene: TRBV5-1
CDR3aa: ASSLADDPSNEQF

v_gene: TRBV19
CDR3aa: ASSTRQGVYDTQY

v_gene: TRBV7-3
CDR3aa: ASSRGGDTQY

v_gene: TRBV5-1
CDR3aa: ASSLGWSGGDSPLH

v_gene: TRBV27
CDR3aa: ASSPGEALAKNIQY

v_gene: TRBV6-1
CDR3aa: ASSEAGGATYNEQF

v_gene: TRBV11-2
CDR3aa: ASSLPASGITDTQY

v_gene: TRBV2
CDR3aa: ASRKLQGANYGYT

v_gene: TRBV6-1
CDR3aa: ASLDRMNTEAF

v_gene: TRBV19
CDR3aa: ASSPSSGQGSNQPQH

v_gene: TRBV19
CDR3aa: ASSSGGGTYEQY

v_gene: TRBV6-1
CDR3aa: ASSVQGSEQY

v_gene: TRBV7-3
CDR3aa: ASSSVDFQDTQY

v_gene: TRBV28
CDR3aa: ASRFDREQETQY

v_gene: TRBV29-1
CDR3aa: SVRDRRRGQF

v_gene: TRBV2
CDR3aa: ASSYGMGPYNEQF

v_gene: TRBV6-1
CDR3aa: ASSYSGTVNQPQH

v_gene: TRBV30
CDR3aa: AWSPRETQY

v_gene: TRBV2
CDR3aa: ASSALARDTDTQY

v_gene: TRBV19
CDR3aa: ASSIQSSNQPQH

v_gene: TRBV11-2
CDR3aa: ASSLATGVRFGQY

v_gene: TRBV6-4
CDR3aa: ASSLRRPSTDTQY

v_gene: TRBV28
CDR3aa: ASSSATFPSPYEQY

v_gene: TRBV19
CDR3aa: ASSPWRTGQETQY

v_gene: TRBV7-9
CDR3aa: ASSPRTGGKNEQF

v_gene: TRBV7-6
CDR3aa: ASSLTPRTDYGYT

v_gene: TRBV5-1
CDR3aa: ASSLPDALGGEQF

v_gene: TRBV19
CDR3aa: ASSMGQGYEQY

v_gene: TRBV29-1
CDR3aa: SVADFGYT

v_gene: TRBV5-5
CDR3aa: ASSSPRRDGYT

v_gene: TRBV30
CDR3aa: AWRRDSDGEAF

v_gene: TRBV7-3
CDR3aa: ASSWGDRGETQY

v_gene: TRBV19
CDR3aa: ASSSSGDYEQY

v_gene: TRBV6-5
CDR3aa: ASSTLGGRYT

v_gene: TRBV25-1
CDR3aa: ASSEEGYEQY

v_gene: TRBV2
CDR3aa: ASSGTSADTQY

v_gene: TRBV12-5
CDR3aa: ASGQDRSNQPQH

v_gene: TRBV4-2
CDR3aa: ASSQDTLDTQY

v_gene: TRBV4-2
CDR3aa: ASSQGARRETQY

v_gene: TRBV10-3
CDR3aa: AISESLASVDGYT

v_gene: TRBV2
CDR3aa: ASSDTYEQY

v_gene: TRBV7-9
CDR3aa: ASSSQGANTGELF

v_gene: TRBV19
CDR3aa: ASGLAGVYNEQF